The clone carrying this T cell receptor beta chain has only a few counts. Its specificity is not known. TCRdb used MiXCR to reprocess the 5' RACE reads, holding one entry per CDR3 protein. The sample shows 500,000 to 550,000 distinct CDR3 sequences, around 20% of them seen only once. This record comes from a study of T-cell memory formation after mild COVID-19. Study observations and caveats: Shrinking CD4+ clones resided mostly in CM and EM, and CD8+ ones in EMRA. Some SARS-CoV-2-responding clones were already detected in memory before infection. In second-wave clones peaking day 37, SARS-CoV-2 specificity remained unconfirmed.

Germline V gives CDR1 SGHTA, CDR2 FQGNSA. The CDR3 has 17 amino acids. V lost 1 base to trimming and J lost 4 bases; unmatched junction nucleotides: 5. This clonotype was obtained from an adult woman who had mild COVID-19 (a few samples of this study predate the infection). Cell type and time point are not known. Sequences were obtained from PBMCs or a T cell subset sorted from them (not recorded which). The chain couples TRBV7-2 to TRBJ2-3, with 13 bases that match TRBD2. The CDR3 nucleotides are TGTGCCAGCAGCTTAGGCGGGACTAGCGGGATGGCAGATACGCAGTATTTT. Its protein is CASSLGGTSGMADTQYF.